The T cell receptor (beta chain) under discussion was sequenced for a study of blood T cell repertoires in COVID-19. Study summary: Researchers got acute and convalescent COVID-19 samples from the United States, Italy and Spain. In each case, the material was cDNA or gDNA derived from T cells, B-cell-depleted T cells, or PBMCs.

CDR3 length equals 15 residues. The germline V gene encodes CDR1 SGHRS and CDR2 YFSETQ. V shed 0 bases and J 5 bases; nucleotides not matched to a gene: 4. Seattle patient enrollment occurred during active infection, with longitudinal follow-up thereafter. Authors' analysis steps: Cell counts per sample came from amplifying reference gene primers. TCRdb keeps only in-frame clones here, not all; method: immunoSEQ multiplex PCR. V and J calls and clone size are given by that table; D and trimming were obtained from the DNA. Of 400,000 to 450,000 clones listed, approximately 91% were seen once; the top ten hold roughly 1.5%.

Sequencing used peripheral blood. The TCR was taken from a woman in her 40s with COVID-19, enrolled during active disease. The chain combines TRBV5-1 with TRBJ1-2; 10 bases are a match to TRBD1. CDR3 nucleotides: TGCGCCAGCAGCTTGGCGGGACAGGGGAGGTATGGCTACACCTTC. Translating it yields CASSLAGQGRYGYTF.